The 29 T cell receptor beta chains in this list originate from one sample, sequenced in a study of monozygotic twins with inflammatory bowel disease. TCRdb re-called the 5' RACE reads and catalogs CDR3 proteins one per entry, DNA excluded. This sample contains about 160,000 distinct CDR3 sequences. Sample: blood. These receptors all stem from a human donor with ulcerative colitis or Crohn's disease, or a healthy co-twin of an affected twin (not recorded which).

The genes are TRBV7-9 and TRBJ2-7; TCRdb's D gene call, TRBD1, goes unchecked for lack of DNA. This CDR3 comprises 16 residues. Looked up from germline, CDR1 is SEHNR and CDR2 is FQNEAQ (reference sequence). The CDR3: CASSLRSAGASYEQYF.

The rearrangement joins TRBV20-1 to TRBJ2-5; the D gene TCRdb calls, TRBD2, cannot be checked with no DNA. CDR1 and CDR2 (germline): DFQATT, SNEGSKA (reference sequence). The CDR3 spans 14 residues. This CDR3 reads CSAKGLAGQETQYF.

CDR3 region: CSVGREETQYF. V usage is TRBV20-1 and J usage is TRBJ2-5. This CDR3 is built from 11 residues. Germline V gene lookup returns CDR1 DFQATT and CDR2 SNEGSKA (reference sequence).

CDR3: CSGRGSGTLYEQYF. The chain joins TRBV20-1 to TRBJ2-7; checking the TCRdb D call of TRBD2 is not possible without DNA. The CDR3 is made up of 14 amino acids. The V gene's germline CDR1 is DFQATT and CDR2 SNEGSKA (reference sequence).

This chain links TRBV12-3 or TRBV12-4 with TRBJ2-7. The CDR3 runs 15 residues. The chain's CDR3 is CASSLGVVGSYEQYF.

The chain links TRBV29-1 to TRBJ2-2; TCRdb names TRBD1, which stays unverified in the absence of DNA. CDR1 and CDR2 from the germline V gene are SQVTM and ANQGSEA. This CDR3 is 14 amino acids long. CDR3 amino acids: CSVLRQTNTGELFF.

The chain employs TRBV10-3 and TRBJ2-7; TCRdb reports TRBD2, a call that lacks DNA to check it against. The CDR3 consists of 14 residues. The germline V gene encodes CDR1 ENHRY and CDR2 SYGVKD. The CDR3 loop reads CAISEGGGPYEQYF.

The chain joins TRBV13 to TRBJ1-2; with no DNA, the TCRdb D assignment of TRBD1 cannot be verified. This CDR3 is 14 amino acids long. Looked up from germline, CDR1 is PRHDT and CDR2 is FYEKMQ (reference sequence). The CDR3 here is CASSTTDRTFGYTF.

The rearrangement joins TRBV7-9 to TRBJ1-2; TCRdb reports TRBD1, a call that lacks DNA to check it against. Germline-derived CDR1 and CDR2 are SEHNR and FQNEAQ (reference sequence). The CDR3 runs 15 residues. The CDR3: CASSGTKGDPYGYTF.

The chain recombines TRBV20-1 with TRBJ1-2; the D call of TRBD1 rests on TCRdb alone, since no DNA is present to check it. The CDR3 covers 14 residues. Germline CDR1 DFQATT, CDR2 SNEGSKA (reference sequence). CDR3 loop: CSARDRGLLGGYIF.

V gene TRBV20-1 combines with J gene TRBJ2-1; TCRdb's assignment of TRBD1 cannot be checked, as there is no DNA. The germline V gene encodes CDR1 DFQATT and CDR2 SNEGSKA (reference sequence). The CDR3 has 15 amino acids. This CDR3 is CSAEGGGGNYNEQFF.

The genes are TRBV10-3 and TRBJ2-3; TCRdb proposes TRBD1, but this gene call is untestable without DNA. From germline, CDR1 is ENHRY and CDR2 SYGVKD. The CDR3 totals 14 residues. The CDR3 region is CAITPTGHTDTQYF.

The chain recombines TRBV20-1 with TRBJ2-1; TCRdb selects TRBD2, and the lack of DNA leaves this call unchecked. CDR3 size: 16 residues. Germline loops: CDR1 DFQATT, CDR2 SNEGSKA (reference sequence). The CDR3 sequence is CRVPSRRLAGYNEQFF.

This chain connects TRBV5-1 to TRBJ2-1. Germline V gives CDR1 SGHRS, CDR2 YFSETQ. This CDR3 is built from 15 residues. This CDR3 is CASSLTSSNYNEQFF.

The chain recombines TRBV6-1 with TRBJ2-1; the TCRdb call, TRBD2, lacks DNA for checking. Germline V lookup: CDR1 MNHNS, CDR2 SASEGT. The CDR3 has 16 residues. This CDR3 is CASSSSGGSWIFGQFF.

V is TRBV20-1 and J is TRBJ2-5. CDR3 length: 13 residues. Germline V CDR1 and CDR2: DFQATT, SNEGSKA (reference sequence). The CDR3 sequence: CSARDVSQETQYF.

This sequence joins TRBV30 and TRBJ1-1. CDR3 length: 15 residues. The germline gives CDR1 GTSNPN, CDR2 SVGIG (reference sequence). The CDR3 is CAWRPDDRLNTEAFF.

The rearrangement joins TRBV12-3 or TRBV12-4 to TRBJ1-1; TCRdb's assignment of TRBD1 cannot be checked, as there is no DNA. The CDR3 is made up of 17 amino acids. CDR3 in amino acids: CASNIAVGTGGNTEAFF.

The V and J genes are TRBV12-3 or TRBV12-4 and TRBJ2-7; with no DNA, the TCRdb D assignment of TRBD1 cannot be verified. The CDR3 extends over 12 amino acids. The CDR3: CASSWTGGTEYF.

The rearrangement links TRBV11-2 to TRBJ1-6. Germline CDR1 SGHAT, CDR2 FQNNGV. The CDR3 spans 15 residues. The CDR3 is CASSLGPSKNSPLHF.

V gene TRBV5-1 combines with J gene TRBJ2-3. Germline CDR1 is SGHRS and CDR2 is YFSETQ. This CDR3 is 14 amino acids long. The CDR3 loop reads CASSLASRTDTQYF. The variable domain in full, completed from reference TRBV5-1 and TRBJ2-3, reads KAGVTQTPRYLIKTRGQQVTLSCSPISGHRSVSWYQQTPGQGLQFLFEYFSETQRNKGNFPGRFSGRQFSNSRSEMNVSTLELGDSALYLCASSLASRTDTQYFGPGTRLTVL.

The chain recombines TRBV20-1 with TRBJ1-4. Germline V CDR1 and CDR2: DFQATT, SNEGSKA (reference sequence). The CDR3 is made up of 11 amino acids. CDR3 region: CSVRINEKLFF.

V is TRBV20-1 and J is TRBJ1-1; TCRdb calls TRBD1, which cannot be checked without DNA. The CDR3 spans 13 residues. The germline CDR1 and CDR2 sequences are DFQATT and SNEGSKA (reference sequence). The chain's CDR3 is CSATTGTETEAFF.

CDR3 residues: CASSYSNQETQYF. The chain uses TRBV7-2 and TRBJ2-5. The CDR3 loop spans 13 amino acids. In germline, CDR1 is SGHTA, CDR2 FQGNSA.

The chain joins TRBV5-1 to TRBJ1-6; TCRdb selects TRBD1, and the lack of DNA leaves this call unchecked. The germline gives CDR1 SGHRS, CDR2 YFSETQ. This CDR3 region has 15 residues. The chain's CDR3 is CASSLKGQGGSPLHF.

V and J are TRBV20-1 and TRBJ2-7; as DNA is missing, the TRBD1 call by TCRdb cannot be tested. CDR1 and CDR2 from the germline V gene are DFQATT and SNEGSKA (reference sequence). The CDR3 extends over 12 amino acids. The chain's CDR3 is CSSGQGRKEQYF.

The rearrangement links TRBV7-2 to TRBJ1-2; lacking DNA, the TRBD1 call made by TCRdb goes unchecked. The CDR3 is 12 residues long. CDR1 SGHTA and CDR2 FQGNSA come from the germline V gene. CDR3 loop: CASRPLGGSYTF.

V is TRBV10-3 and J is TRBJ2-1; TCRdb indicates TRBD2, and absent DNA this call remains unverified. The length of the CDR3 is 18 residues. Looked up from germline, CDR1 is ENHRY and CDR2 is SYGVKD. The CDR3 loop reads CAISDLPPASRLYNEQFF.

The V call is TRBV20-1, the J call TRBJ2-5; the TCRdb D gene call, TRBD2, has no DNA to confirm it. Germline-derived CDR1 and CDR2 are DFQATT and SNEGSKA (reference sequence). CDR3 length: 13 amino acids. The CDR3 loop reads CSASSSGGETQYF.